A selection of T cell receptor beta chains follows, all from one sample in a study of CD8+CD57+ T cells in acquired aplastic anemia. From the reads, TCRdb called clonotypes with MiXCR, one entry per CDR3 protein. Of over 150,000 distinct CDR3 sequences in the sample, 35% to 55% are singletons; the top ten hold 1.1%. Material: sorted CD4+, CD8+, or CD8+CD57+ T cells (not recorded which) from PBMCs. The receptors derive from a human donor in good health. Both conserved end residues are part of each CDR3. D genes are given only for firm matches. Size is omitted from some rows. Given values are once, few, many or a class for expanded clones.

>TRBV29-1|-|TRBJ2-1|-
CSVGGRGNEQFF
TGCAGCGTTGGGGGCAGGGGCAATGAGCAGTTCTTC
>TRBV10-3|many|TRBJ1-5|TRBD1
CAISEGRGANQPQHF
TGTGCCATCAGTGAGGGCAGGGGGGCCAATCAGCCCCAGCATTTT
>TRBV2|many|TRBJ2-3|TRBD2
CASSVLLAGTDTQYF
TGTGCCAGCAGTGTTCTACTAGCGGGCACAGATACGCAGTATTTT
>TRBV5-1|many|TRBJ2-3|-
CASSFGGASTDTQYF
TGCGCCAGCAGCTTCGGCGGGGCTAGCACAGATACGCAGTATTTT
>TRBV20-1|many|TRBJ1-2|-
CSARDWSSNRDGVGYTF
TGCAGTGCTAGAGATTGGTCGTCGAACAGGGACGGGGTGGGCTACACCTTC
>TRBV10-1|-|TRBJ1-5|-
CASSGKYGVRLCGAINGNQPQHF
TGCGCCAGCAGTGGGAAGTACGGGGTTAGGCTTTGTGGGGCAATCAACGGCAATCAGCCCCAGCATTTT
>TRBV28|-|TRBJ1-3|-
CAYRNTIYF
TGTGCCTACCGAAACACCATATATTTT
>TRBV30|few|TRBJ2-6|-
CAWSVGALGANVLTF
TGTGCCTGGAGTGTGGGGGCGCTCGGGGCCAACGTCCTGACTTTC
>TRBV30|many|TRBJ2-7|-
CACYGTVPYEQYF
TGTGCCTGCTACGGGACGGTACCCTACGAGCAGTACTTC
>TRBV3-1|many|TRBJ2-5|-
CASSYTETQYF
TGTGCCAGCAGCTACACAGAGACCCAGTACTTC
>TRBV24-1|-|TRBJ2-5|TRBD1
CATSEAGQGGYQETQYF
TGTGCCACCAGTGAAGCGGGACAGGGGGGGTACCAAGAGACCCAGTACTTC
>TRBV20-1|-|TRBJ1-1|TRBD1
CSAREGTGNTEAFF
TGCAGTGCTAGAGAGGGGACAGGGAACACTGAAGCTTTCTTT
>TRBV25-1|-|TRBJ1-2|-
CASSETAGYTF
TGTGCCAGCAGTGAGACAGCTGGCTACACCTTC
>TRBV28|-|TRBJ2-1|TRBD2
CASKSGSSHNEQFF
TGTGCCAGCAAAAGCGGGAGTTCCCACAATGAGCAGTTCTTC
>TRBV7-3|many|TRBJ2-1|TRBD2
CASSLILAGSNEQFF
TGTGCCAGCAGCTTAATCCTAGCGGGGAGTAATGAGCAGTTCTTC
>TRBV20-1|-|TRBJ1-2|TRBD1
CSASSGQGRGYTF
TGCAGTGCTAGTTCGGGACAGGGGAGAGGCTACACCTTC
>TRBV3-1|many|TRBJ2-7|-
CASSQALETASYEQYF
TGTGCCAGCAGCCAAGCACTTGAGACGGCCTCCTACGAGCAGTACTTC
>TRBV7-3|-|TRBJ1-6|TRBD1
CASRISRTGENSPLHF
TGTGCCAGTAGAATTTCCCGGACAGGGGAAAATTCACCCCTCCACTTT
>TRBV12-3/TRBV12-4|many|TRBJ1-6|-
CATREVGSYNSPLHF
TGTGCCACAAGAGAAGTGGGCTCCTATAATTCACCCCTCCACTTT
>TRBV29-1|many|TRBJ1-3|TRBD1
CSVQGARRNTIYF
TGCAGCGTACAGGGGGCGCGAAGAAACACCATATATTTT
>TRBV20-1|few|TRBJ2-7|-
CSARDQRYEQYF
TGCAGTGCTAGAGACCAGAGGTACGAGCAGTACTTC